The 18 T cell receptor beta chains below come from one sample, sequenced in a study of T-cell reconstitution after alpha-beta-depleted transplantation in children. Preparing the TCRbeta library involved the use of unique molecular identifiers. TCRdb reprocessed the PCR reads with MiXCR, giving one entry per CDR3 protein. The data contain 700,000 to 950,000 distinct CDR3 sequences, around 15% of them seen just once; the ten biggest clones take up approximately 5%. Sequenced here: PBMCs, mostly from graft donor cells, sampled 360 days after TCRalphabeta/CD19-depleted stem cell transplant. All receptors derive from a male patient younger than 18 who had a stem cell transplant for acute lymphoblastic leukemia, so the T cells may come from the graft donor.

In this sample, this clonotype turned up a few times. V usage is TRBV7-6 and J usage is TRBJ2-3; perhaps TRBD2 as D (6 bases). Germline CDR1 is SGHVS and CDR2 is FNYEAQ. The length of the CDR3 is 14 residues. The V end was cut by 3 bases, the J end by 2 bases, with 9 bases between. The CDR3 DNA reads TGTGCCAGCAGCTTCCGGGGACTCACAGATACGCAGTATTTT. This codes for CASSFRGLTDTQYF. The whole variable domain, filled in from reference TRBV7-6 and TRBJ2-3, reads GAGVSQSPRYKVTKRGQDVALRCDPISGHVSLYWYRQALGQGPEFLTYFNYEAQQDKSGLPNDRFSAERPEGSISTLTIQRTEQRDSAMYRCASSFRGLTDTQYFGPGTRLTVL.

This clonotype has more than one count but fewer than ten. This rearrangement joins TRBV13 to TRBJ2-2; 10 bases align to TRBD1. The CDR3 spans 15 residues. Trimming took 3 bases from V and 7 from J; bases not matched to a gene: 5. CDR1 and CDR2 from the germline V gene are PRHDT and FYEKMQ (reference sequence). The CDR3 coding sequence is TGTGCCAGCAGCTTCCCCTGGACAGGGGGCGGGGAGCTGTTTTTT. This sequence encodes CASSFPWTGGGELFF.

This clonotype was detected a few times. An end of the junction does not agree with germline; a read error may underlie this. The rearrangement joins TRBV20-1 to TRBJ2-7; 11 bases align to TRBD2. The CDR3 is made up of 15 amino acids. Germline V gene data show CDR1 as DFQATT and CDR2 as SNEGSKA (reference sequence). Here the CDR3 DNA reads TGCAGTGCTGGAGACCCTAGCGGGAGGTGGCACGAGCAGTACTTC. This encodes CSAGDPSGRWHEQYF.

This rearrangement joins TRBV12-3 or TRBV12-4 to TRBJ2-7; D is perhaps TRBD2 (5 bases). The CDR3 consists of 15 residues. Deletions cut 1 base from V and 0 bases from J, with 10 bases between. For the CDR3, the DNA is TGTGCCAGCAGTTTAGGTGGGAGAAGCTCCTACGAGCAGTACTTC. This translates into CASSLGGRSSYEQYF.

The J gene is TRBJ2-1, the V gene TRBV5-1, with D hard to call. Per the germline V gene, CDR1 is SGHRS and CDR2 is YFSETQ. CDR3 size: 16 residues. The V gene lost 0 bases and the J gene lost 6 bases, with 16 bases spanning the gap. The CDR3 DNA reads TGCGCCAGCAGCTTGGGTGGGTCCCCCTTTATCAATGAGCAGTTCTTC. Its protein product is CASSLGGSPFINEQFF. The whole variable domain, remainder taken from reference TRBV5-1 and TRBJ2-1, is KAGVTQTPRYLIKTRGQQVTLSCSPISGHRSVSWYQQTPGQGLQFLFEYFSETQRNKGNFPGRFSGRQFSNSRSEMNVSTLELGDSALYLCASSLGGSPFINEQFFGPGTRLTVL.

The gene calls are TRBV5-4 and TRBJ2-7; TRBD1 matches 10 bases. The junction had 6 bases not matched to a gene; V was cut back by 2 bases and J by 4 bases. This CDR3 region has 15 residues. CDR1 SGHNT and CDR2 YYREEE come from the germline V gene (reference sequence). The CDR3 sequence: CASSFSPGQGYEQYF. CDR3 nucleotides: TGTGCCAGCAGCTTCTCGCCGGGACAGGGGTACGAGCAGTACTTC.

This clonotype was detected a few times. The J gene is TRBJ2-7, the V gene TRBV29-1; the D gene is possibly TRBD2 (6 bases). Germline lookup yields CDR1 SQVTM and CDR2 ANQGSEA. Trimming cost V 0 bases and J 3 bases, with 9 bases left between them. The CDR3 has 13 amino acids. The CDR3 is CSVEDGAGYEQYF. The CDR3 DNA is TGCAGCGTTGAAGATGGAGCGGGCTACGAGCAGTACTTC.

This clonotype appeared a few times. V usage is TRBV20-1 and J usage is TRBJ2-2, with TRBD2 identical over 8 bases. After removal of 7 bases from V and 8 bases from J, the junction contained 12 bases not matched to a gene. The CDR3 is made up of 14 amino acids. Looked up from germline, CDR1 is DFQATT and CDR2 is SNEGSKA (reference sequence). The CDR3 DNA reads TGCAGTGTTTGGAGCGGGAGAAGAGAAGGGGAGCTGTTTTTT. This translates into CSVWSGRREGELFF.

The chain has TRBV19 and TRBJ2-1; 8 bases align to TRBD1. Germline-derived CDR1 and CDR2 are LNHDA and SQIVND (reference sequence). CDR3 size: 16 residues. The trim removed 2 bases at V and 1 base at J, leaving 4 bases unmatched. The CDR3 protein is CASSIPGTGSYNEQFF. The CDR3 DNA follows: TGTGCCAGTAGTATACCGGGGACAGGATCCTACAATGAGCAGTTCTTC.

This chain links TRBV12-3 or TRBV12-4 with TRBJ2-7; D is possibly TRBD1 (6 bases). The CDR3 totals 16 residues. The V end lost 0 bases, the J end lost 4 bases, and 16 bases lay between the germline ends. As DNA, the CDR3 is TGTGCCAGCAGTTTAGCGCAGGGGACGTCCACGTACGAGCAGTACTTC. Amino acids: CASSLAQGTSTYEQYF.

This sequence joins TRBV7-2 and TRBJ2-5; a possible D gene is TRBD2 (6 bases). With 5 bases removed from V and 4 bases from J, the gap between germline ends came to 14 bases. Germline V gene lookup returns CDR1 SGHTA and CDR2 FQGNSA. This CDR3 is 14 amino acids long. The CDR3 region is CASSAGLPPETQYF. CDR3 DNA sequence: TGTGCCAGCAGCGCTGGACTACCCCCAGAGACCCAGTACTTC.

The count of this clonotype is one. V is TRBV7-3 and J is TRBJ1-1; the D gene is possibly TRBD1 (6 bases). The CDR3 contains 15 residues. V lost 5 bases and J 3 bases, leaving 16 bases between the germline ends. The germline V gene has CDR1 SGHTA and CDR2 FQGTGA. The CDR3 region is CASSHQTGRYTEAFF. CDR3 sequence (DNA): TGTGCCAGCAGCCACCAAACAGGGAGGTACACTGAAGCTTTCTTT.

The chain employs TRBV3-1 and TRBJ2-4, with D tentatively TRBD1 (5 bases). The CDR3 loop spans 15 amino acids. V was pared by 3 bases and J by 0 bases, with 9 bases between. Germline V CDR1 and CDR2: LGHDT, YNNKEL (reference sequence). The DNA of the CDR3 is TGTGCCAGCAGCCATCCACAGGTAGCCAAAAACATTCAGTACTTC. Protein: CASSHPQVAKNIQYF.

At least ten counts were recorded for this clonotype. This chain links TRBV5-4 with TRBJ2-7; D unclear. Deletions cut 1 base from V and 1 base from J, with 9 bases between. This CDR3 is 14 amino acids long. Germline-derived CDR1 and CDR2 are SGHNT and YYREEE (reference sequence). The DNA of the CDR3 is TGTGCCAGCAGCTTGTCAGTTAATTCCTACGAGCAGTACTTC. Encoded protein: CASSLSVNSYEQYF. The entire variable domain, with the rest obtained from reference TRBV5-4 and TRBJ2-7, is as follows: ETGVTQSPTHLIKTRGQQVTLRCSSQSGHNTVSWYQQALGQGPQFIFQYYREEENGRGNFPPRFSGLQFPNYSSELNVNALELDDSALYLCASSLSVNSYEQYFGPGTRLTVT.

The chain carries TRBV21-1 and TRBJ2-3; the table names TRBD2, a call not compared with the DNA. TRBV21-1 is an annotated pseudogene. The CDR3 spans 20 residues. The chain's CDR3 is CASSIVPGTSGSVGTDTQYF. CDR3 DNA sequence: TGTGCCAGCTCGATCGTCCCGGGGACTAGCGGGAGTGTCGGCACAGATACGCAGTATTTT.

This clonotype was observed a few times. The chain recombines TRBV5-1 with TRBJ1-1; 8 bases are shared with TRBD1. This CDR3 contains 16 residues. The V gene's germline CDR1 is SGHRS and CDR2 YFSETQ. J was trimmed by 5 bases and V by 4 bases; bases with no gene match: 13. CDR3 bases: TGCGCCAGCAGCGCGACACTAACAGGGGGTAAGACTGAAGCTTTCTTT. This sequence encodes CASSATLTGGKTEAFF.

This clonotype was observed at least ten times. V gene TRBV5-1 combines with J gene TRBJ2-7; D is undetermined. Looked up from germline, CDR1 is SGHRS and CDR2 is YFSETQ. The CDR3 covers 14 residues. V lost 0 bases and J lost 3, with 10 bases in between. CDR3 nucleotides: TGCGCCAGCAGCTTGGTGGCTGGAGACTACGAGCAGTACTTC. Protein sequence: CASSLVAGDYEQYF.

The chain links TRBV2 to TRBJ2-7; D remains unclear. Germline CDR1 SNHLY, CDR2 FYNNEI. CDR3 length: 14 amino acids. V lost 6 bases and J 3 bases, leaving 15 bases between the germline ends. CDR3 amino acids: CASRATGKLYEQYF. CDR3 nucleotides: TGTGCCAGCAGGGCCACTGGGAAGCTCTACGAGCAGTACTTC.